The 20 T cell receptor beta chains below come from one sample, sequenced in a study of post-analysis software for immune sequencing data. TCR beta libraries were prepared from cDNA with unique molecular identifiers. TCRdb reprocessed the PCR reads via MiXCR and lists one record per CDR3 protein. Among approximately 690,000 distinct CDR3 sequences, 59% were seen once, and the ten largest hold around 11%. These receptors lack a known antigen. General observations from the study: Five TRBV segments, including TRBV5-6, TRBV5-1 and TRBV20-1, were more frequent in patients than controls.

The sequencing input was blood. The receptors were sampled from a girl aged 2-9 years with multiple sclerosis.

The chain recombines TRBV7-3 with TRBJ2-2; D unresolved. Germline CDR1 reads SGHTA; CDR2 reads FQGTGA. The CDR3 is 15 amino acids. V lost 0 bases to trimming and J lost 4 bases, with 9 bases between them. The CDR3 spells CASSLTGVTTGELFF. The CDR3 nucleotides read TGTGCCAGCAGCTTAACTGGGGTGACCACCGGGGAGCTGTTTTTT.

A few counts support this clonotype. The chain is built from TRBV2 and TRBJ1-4, with a weak D call TRBD1 (6 bases). The CDR3 covers 14 residues. CDR1 and CDR2 (germline): SNHLY, FYNNEI. V gave up 4 bases and J gave up 1 base, with 7 bases separating them. CDR3 in amino acids: CASSVQGTNEKLFF. The CDR3 DNA is TGTGCCAGCAGTGTACAGGGAACTAATGAAAAACTGTTTTTT.

This clonotype has a single count. The chain couples TRBV6-6 to TRBJ1-2, with 7 bases lining up with TRBD1. The germline V gene encodes CDR1 MNHNY and CDR2 SVGAGI (reference sequence). V was pared by 7 bases and J by 3 bases, with 11 bases of the junction left unmatched. The CDR3 sequence is 15 residues long. The chain's CDR3 is CASTHRGRPDYGYTF. The DNA for the CDR3 is TGTGCCAGCACCCACAGGGGTCGCCCTGACTATGGCTACACCTTC.

Here the CDR3 reads CASRETGSETQYF. In DNA, the CDR3 is TGCGCCAGCAGGGAGACAGGGTCAGAGACCCAGTACTTC. The chain is built from TRBV5-1 and TRBJ2-5; 7 bases are shared with TRBD1. With V trimmed by 5 bases and J by 4 bases, 5 bases remained unmatched. The CDR3 is 13 amino acids. Looked up from germline, CDR1 is SGHRS and CDR2 is YFSETQ.

A few counts support this clonotype. The chain joins TRBV25-1 to TRBJ2-3, with TRBD2 identical over 16 bases. J was trimmed by 0 bases and V by 2 bases; bases with no gene match: 8. The CDR3 runs 20 residues. CDR1 and CDR2 from the germline V gene are MGHDK and SYGVNS. CDR3 sequence (DNA): TGTGCCAGCAGTGAACGCGCCGGGACTAGCGGGGGGGCAAGCACAGATACGCAGTATTTT. Translated, it gives CASSERAGTSGGASTDTQYF. Filled out from reference TRBV25-1 and TRBJ2-3, the complete variable domain reads EADIYQTPRYLVIGTGKKITLECSQTMGHDKMYWYQQDPGMELHLIHYSYGVNSTEKGDLSSESTVSRIRTEHFPLTLESARPSHTSQYLCASSERAGTSGGASTDTQYFGPGTRLTVL.

The chain combines TRBV19 with TRBJ2-5, with 10 bases matching TRBD1. V shed 8 bases, J shed 11 bases, and the junction held 8 bases outside the gene matches. The CDR3 is 12 amino acids. Germline loops: CDR1 LNHDA, CDR2 SQIVND (reference sequence). Here the CDR3 DNA reads TGTGCCAGTCGACAGGGGGCTTTAGAGCAGTACTTC. It is translated as CASRQGALEQYF.

The chain has TRBV13 and TRBJ2-3; TRBD2 is a possible D gene (6 bases). The CDR3 is 16 residues long. The V end was cut by 4 bases, the J end by 1 base, with 15 bases between. Germline V gene sequence: CDR1 PRHDT, CDR2 FYEKMQ (reference sequence). The CDR3 reads CASSSLGGHRTDTQYF. CDR3 in DNA: TGTGCCAGCAGCTCCCTGGGAGGCCACCGCACAGATACGCAGTATTTT. Drawing the rest from reference TRBV13 and TRBJ2-3, the complete variable domain is AAGVIQSPRHLIKEKRETATLKCYPIPRHDTVYWYQQGPGQDPQFLISFYEKMQSDKGSIPDRFSAQQFSDYHSELNMSSLELGDSALYFCASSSLGGHRTDTQYFGPGTRLTVL.

This rearrangement joins TRBV28 to TRBJ2-5; TRBD2 aligns across 10 bases. In germline, CDR1 is MDHEN, CDR2 SYDVKM. The CDR3 spans 16 residues. V dropped 6 bases and J dropped 5; count of bases not matched to a gene: 12. The chain's CDR3 is CASRDGTSETLETQYF. CDR3 DNA: TGTGCCAGCAGGGACGGGACTAGCGAGACGCTGGAGACCCAGTACTTC.

The chain uses TRBV10-2 and TRBJ2-3, with TRBD1 as a possible D gene (5 bases). The CDR3 has 14 amino acids. Germline V lookup: CDR1 WSHSY, CDR2 SAAADI. V lost 3 bases, J lost 6 bases, and 13 bases lay in between. The CDR3 loop is CASSETGSRDTQYF. The CDR3 DNA sequence: TGCGCCAGCAGTGAAACAGGTTCGAGGGATACGCAGTATTTT.

The V call is TRBV20-1, the J call TRBJ1-2; D perhaps matches TRBD1 (6 bases). The V end lost 1 base, the J end lost 8 bases, and 23 bases lay between the germline ends. The CDR3 is made up of 16 amino acids. Germline CDR1 is DFQATT and CDR2 is SNEGSKA (reference sequence). CDR3 DNA: TGCAGTGCTAGAGGCCCAATGGACAGTCTCGTTGGAGGCTACACCTTC. It is translated as CSARGPMDSLVGGYTF.

V gene TRBV7-2 combines with J gene TRBJ2-1; the D gene is possibly TRBD2 (5 bases). The V end lost 4 bases, the J end lost 3 bases, and 16 bases lay between the germline ends. CDR3 size: 16 residues. The germline gives CDR1 SGHTA, CDR2 FQGNSA. The chain's CDR3 is CASSSAASPLYNEQFF. DNA of the CDR3: TGTGCCAGCAGCTCAGCAGCTAGCCCGCTCTACAATGAGCAGTTCTTC.

This chain's CDR3 is CASRPRASAKTQYF. CDR3 in DNA: TGTGCCAGCAGGCCCCGAGCTAGCGCCAAGACCCAGTACTTC. This chain uses TRBV3-1 with TRBJ2-7, with a tentative D call TRBD2 (6 bases). The closer fit of TRBJ2-5 to the DNA end suggests the J call may be wrong. The CDR3 length is 14 residues. CDR1 and CDR2 from the germline V gene are LGHDT and YNNKEL (reference sequence).

The rearrangement links TRBV5-4 to TRBJ1-2; tentatively, D is TRBD1 (6 bases). Trimming left V 6 bases short and J 2 bases short, with 17 bases between. Germline V lookup: CDR1 SGHNT, CDR2 YYREEE (reference sequence). The CDR3 runs 15 residues. The CDR3 nucleotides read TGTGCCAGCACCATTGGGGGGGGGCAGAACTATGGCTACACCTTC. This codes for CASTIGGGQNYGYTF.

This clonotype has only a few counts. A junction end diverges from the germline sequence, so it may reflect a read error. DNA of the CDR3: TGCAGCGCTAAAGGGACAGGCGTACTTTACGAGCAGTACTTC. It is translated as CSAKGTGVLYEQYF. This rearrangement joins TRBV20-1 to TRBJ2-4; 8 bases align to TRBD1. The J call may be wrong; the DNA end is better matched by TRBJ2-7. The CDR3 contains 14 residues. The germline gives CDR1 DFQATT, CDR2 SNEGSKA (reference sequence).

The V and J genes are TRBV27 and TRBJ2-1; TRBD2 is a possible D gene (5 bases). Looked up from germline, CDR1 is MNHEY and CDR2 is SMNVEV (reference sequence). This CDR3 region has 16 residues. The ends were cut back, 3 bases at V and 4 bases at J, with 16 bases in the middle. CDR3 amino acids: CASSLTGIAPYNEQFF. The CDR3 DNA is TGTGCCAGCAGTTTGACCGGGATTGCCCCGTACAATGAGCAGTTCTTC.

This clonotype was picked up a small number of times. CDR3 amino acids: CSVSGGAFSNEQFF. CDR3 bases: TGCAGCGTTAGCGGGGGGGCCTTCAGCAATGAGCAGTTCTTC. The chain combines TRBV29-1 with TRBJ2-1; 10 nucleotides agree with TRBD2. The trim removed 5 bases at V and 6 bases at J, leaving 7 bases unmatched. CDR1 is SQVTM and CDR2 is ANQGSEA in the germline V gene. The CDR3 contains 14 residues.

This clonotype was seen a few times. The chain is built from TRBV29-1 and TRBJ2-7, with TRBD2 identical over 7 bases. CDR3 size: 15 residues. Germline CDR1 is SQVTM and CDR2 is ANQGSEA. V lost 0 bases and J lost 3; bases outside the gene matches: 8. CDR3 sequence: CSVEDPSGTNYEQYF. DNA for the CDR3: TGCAGCGTTGAAGATCCCTCCGGGACTAACTACGAGCAGTACTTC.

This clonotype is a singleton in its sample. CDR3: CAAAQAQTDTQYF. For the CDR3, the DNA is TGTGCCGCCGCACAGGCTCAGACAGATACGCAGTATTTT. The rearrangement joins TRBV10-3 to TRBJ2-3; possible D gene TRBD1, 5 bases. CDR1 and CDR2 (germline): ENHRY, SYGVKD. This CDR3 is 13 amino acids long. V lost 11 bases to trimming and J lost 3 bases, with 15 bases between them.

The rearrangement joins TRBV5-1 to TRBJ1-1; TRBD1 is a possible D gene (5 bases). The CDR3 is made up of 17 amino acids. Trimming took off 4 bases at V and 0 bases at J, with 19 bases between the two ends. CDR1 is SGHRS, CDR2 YFSETQ, per germline. The CDR3 DNA reads as TGCGCCAGCAGCATGAAATACAGGCGTACCATGAACACTGAAGCTTTCTTT. Protein sequence: CASSMKYRRTMNTEAFF.

This clonotype was found a few times. The CDR3 reads CSARIGGRNEQFF. CDR3 in DNA: TGCAGTGCTAGAATAGGGGGAAGGAATGAGCAGTTCTTC. The J gene is TRBJ2-1, the V gene TRBV20-1, with a possible D match to TRBD1 (6 bases). Germline assignment: CDR1 DFQATT and CDR2 SNEGSKA (reference sequence). This CDR3 has 13 amino acids. V was trimmed by 2 bases and J by 7 bases, leaving 12 bases between them.